Following are 25 T cell receptor beta chains from one sample sequenced in a study of T cells expressing NK-cell markers. TCRdb re-called the 5' RACE reads; every CDR3 protein appears as one record, without DNA. The sample table sets out 500,000 to 700,000 distinct CDR3 sequences. Specimen: blood T cells: a sorted CD56 or NKG2C T cell subset, CD4+ or CD8+ T cells, or bulk PBMC T cells (not recorded which). The receptors were sampled from a man between 18 and 35 years old in good health.

The rearrangement links TRBV12-3 or TRBV12-4 to TRBJ1-5. This CDR3 has 16 amino acids. CDR3 sequence reads: CASSLTTGRGNQPQHF.

This chain links TRBV7-2 with TRBJ2-3; TCRdb picks TRBD2, but there is no DNA to check that call. Per the germline V gene, CDR1 is SGHTA and CDR2 is FQGNSA. The CDR3 is 17 amino acids. The CDR3 loop is CASSSGTSVTYTDTQYF.

The chain has TRBV5-1 and TRBJ2-1; the D gene TCRdb calls, TRBD1, cannot be checked with no DNA. Germline V lookup: CDR1 SGHRS, CDR2 YFSETQ. The length of the CDR3 is 17 residues. The CDR3 is CASSLRSGAISYNEQFF.

The chain combines TRBV7-9 with TRBJ2-7. The germline V gene encodes CDR1 SEHNR and CDR2 FQNEAQ (reference sequence). The CDR3 is 13 amino acids. The CDR3 loop is CASSLEAREEQYF.

CDR3 in amino acids: CASRSSPRGRDVTYNEQFF. The rearrangement joins TRBV12-3 or TRBV12-4 to TRBJ2-1; TCRdb calls TRBD1, which cannot be checked without DNA. The CDR3 covers 19 residues.

The chain is built from TRBV28 and TRBJ2-1; TCRdb designates TRBD1, a call that cannot be tested without DNA. CDR1 MDHEN and CDR2 SYDVKM come from the germline V gene. The CDR3 runs to 17 residues. The CDR3 loop reads CASSSGGGGDKYNEQFF.

V and J are TRBV24-1 and TRBJ2-3. Germline loops: CDR1 KGHDR, CDR2 SFDVKD. This CDR3 has 17 residues. This CDR3 is CATSDLPSLSDTDTQYF.

The chain uses TRBV6-1 and TRBJ1-1. In germline, CDR1 is MNHNS, CDR2 SASEGT. There are 15 residues in the CDR3. CDR3 sequence reads: CASSATRGGDTEAFF.

This CDR3 reads CASSFGLANVNEQFF. This chain uses TRBV7-6 with TRBJ2-1; TCRdb's D gene call, TRBD2, goes unchecked for lack of DNA. The CDR3 has 15 residues. CDR1 is SGHVS, CDR2 FNYEAQ, per germline.

This sequence joins TRBV29-1 and TRBJ1-1; TCRdb's assignment of TRBD1 cannot be checked, as there is no DNA. The CDR3 is 14 amino acids. CDR1 is SQVTM, CDR2 ANQGSEA, per germline. Here the CDR3 reads CSGCTGTGGRQAFF.

This CDR3 is CASSFRSGRAVDTQYF. The V and J genes are TRBV27 and TRBJ2-3; TCRdb gives TRBD2 as the D gene, but with no DNA this cannot be confirmed. This CDR3 is built from 16 residues. CDR1 and CDR2 from the germline V gene are MNHEY and SMNVEV (reference sequence).

The chain couples TRBV12-3 or TRBV12-4 to TRBJ2-1; the TRBD1 assignment by TCRdb is unverifiable without DNA. CDR3 length: 14 amino acids. The chain's CDR3 is CASSPGQGRNEQFF.

The chain carries TRBV12-3 or TRBV12-4 and TRBJ2-3; the D gene TCRdb calls, TRBD2, cannot be checked with no DNA. CDR3 length: 16 amino acids. This chain's CDR3 is CASSFGGGSLSDTQYF.

The rearrangement links TRBV5-1 to TRBJ2-3. CDR1 is SGHRS, CDR2 YFSETQ, per germline. This CDR3 region has 13 residues. CDR3 protein: CASSWGGLDTQYF.

The rearrangement uses TRBV4-1 and TRBJ2-2; TCRdb names TRBD2, which stays unverified in the absence of DNA. The germline gives CDR1 MGHRA, CDR2 YSYEKL. The length of the CDR3 is 15 residues. This chain's CDR3 is CASSQEPGSSRELFF.

This chain links TRBV5-1 with TRBJ2-1; the D call from TCRdb, TRBD2, cannot be confirmed without DNA. CDR1 SGHRS and CDR2 YFSETQ come from the germline V gene. The CDR3 has 16 amino acids. The CDR3 here is CASSLSGGSVRNEQFF.

This chain joins TRBV20-1 and TRBJ2-1; TCRdb indicates TRBD2, and absent DNA this call remains unverified. Germline loops: CDR1 DFQATT, CDR2 SNEGSKA (reference sequence). The CDR3 length is 17 residues. CDR3 protein: CSARDHKSFPEYNEQFF.

The V gene is TRBV6-4, the J gene TRBJ1-1; TCRdb selects TRBD1, and the lack of DNA leaves this call unchecked. This CDR3 spans 16 amino acids. Per germline, CDR1 MRHNA and CDR2 SNTAGT. The chain's CDR3 is CASSRTILQGNTEAFF.

This chain links TRBV19 with TRBJ2-5. The CDR3 sequence is 13 residues long. Germline CDR1 LNHDA, CDR2 SQIVND (reference sequence). This CDR3 is CASSRRGQETQYF.

This rearrangement joins TRBV29-1 to TRBJ2-1. This CDR3 comprises 11 residues. The germline V gene has CDR1 SQVTM and CDR2 ANQGSEA. CDR3: CSVDSYNEQFF.

The V call is TRBV4-1, the J call TRBJ1-2; without DNA, the TCRdb call of TRBD1 cannot be checked. This CDR3 is built from 15 residues. Germline V gives CDR1 MGHRA, CDR2 YSYEKL. CDR3 amino acids: CASSQDPGQSYGYTF.

The gene calls are TRBV6-1 and TRBJ2-7; TCRdb lists TRBD2, though no DNA is available to test this call. The CDR3 has 13 amino acids. Per germline, CDR1 MNHNS and CDR2 SASEGT. The CDR3: CASRGLATYEQYF.

This CDR3 is CAGGGGTYTEAFF. J is TRBJ1-1 and V is TRBV7-9; TCRdb picks TRBD1, but there is no DNA to check that call. The CDR3 covers 13 residues. CDR1 is SEHNR, CDR2 FQNEAQ, per germline (reference sequence).

This chain connects TRBV6-5 to TRBJ2-3. This CDR3 comprises 14 residues. Germline CDR1 MNHEY, CDR2 SVGAGI. The CDR3 here is CASSYSAFSDTQYF.

The chain recombines TRBV18 with TRBJ1-1; lacking DNA, the TRBD1 call made by TCRdb goes unchecked. CDR3 size: 18 residues. Germline loops: CDR1 KGHSH, CDR2 LQKENI. This CDR3 is CASSPIGLGAPMNTEAFF. The full variable domain, with the rest looked up from reference TRBV18 and TRBJ1-1, is NAGVMQNPRHLVRRRGQEARLRCSPMKGHSHVYWYRQLPEEGLKFMVYLQKENIIDESGMPKERFSAEFPKEGPSILRIQQVVRGDSAAYFCASSPIGLGAPMNTEAFFGQGTRLTVV.